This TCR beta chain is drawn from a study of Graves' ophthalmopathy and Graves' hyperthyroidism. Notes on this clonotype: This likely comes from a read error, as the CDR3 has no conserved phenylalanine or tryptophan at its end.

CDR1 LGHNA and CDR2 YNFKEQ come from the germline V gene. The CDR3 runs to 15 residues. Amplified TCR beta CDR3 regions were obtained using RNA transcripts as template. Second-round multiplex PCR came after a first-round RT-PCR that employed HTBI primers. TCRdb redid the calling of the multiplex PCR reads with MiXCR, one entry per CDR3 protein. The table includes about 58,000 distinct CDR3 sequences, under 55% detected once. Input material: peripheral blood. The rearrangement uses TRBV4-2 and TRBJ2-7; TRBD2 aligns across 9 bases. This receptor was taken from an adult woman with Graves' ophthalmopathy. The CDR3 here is CASSQVAGEIHEQYS. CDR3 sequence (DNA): TGTGCCAGCAGCCAAGTAGCGGGAGAGATCCACGAACAGTACTCC.